The entry that follows covers one TCR beta chain sequence. Its antigen is currently unknown. The data belong to a study of OX40 agonist ivuxolimab in advanced cancers. Broader study findings: Some nonresponders also had low normalized T-cell clonal expansion. Both CD4+ and CD8+ T cell populations in blood had undergone clonal expansion by week 6 at 0.1 to 3.0 mg/kg. Expanded clones were, on average, more numerous among CD8+ T cells than CD4+.

The CDR3 sequence is 14 residues long. V dropped 3 bases and J dropped 2 bases, with 11 bases sitting between them. The germline gives CDR1 LNHDA, CDR2 SQIVND (reference sequence). Profiling relied on immunoSEQ multiplex PCR, and the TCRdb table lists in-frame clones only, not all of them. The sample carries about 27,000 clones, around 83% recorded once. This sequence originates from an adult with an advanced solid tumor such as melanoma, head and neck, liver or kidney cancer. The J gene is TRBJ2-7, the V gene TRBV19; TRBD1 is a possible D gene (6 bases). The sequencing here drew on CD4+ or CD8+ T cells sorted from blood, taken in a trial of the OX40 agonist ivuxolimab. The CDR3 loop is CASSMGRGPYEQYF. In DNA, the CDR3 is TGTGCCAGTAGTATGGGCAGGGGCCCCTACGAGCAGTACTTC.